The present T cell receptor beta chain was sequenced within a study of response to subunit inactivated influenza vaccine. Germline CDR1 reads MNHEY; CDR2 reads SVGEGT. The CDR3 totals 15 residues. V lost 5 bases and J 1 base, leaving 15 bases between the germline ends. TCRdb passed the RT-PCR reads through MiXCR, listing each CDR3 protein once. The sample consists of 450,000 to 550,000 distinct CDR3 sequences, 25% of them appearing once. This clonotype showed up just a few times. Sequenced here: CD4+ T cells sorted from PBMCs, sampled around 5 days after vaccination. This receptor was taken from a man aged 45-60 years who received an inactivated influenza vaccine. The gene calls are TRBV6-2 or TRBV6-3 and TRBJ2-7; a weak D match, TRBD2 (5 bases). The CDR3 DNA follows: TGTGCCAGCAGTACCAGGACTCGCGGGTCCTACGAGCAGTACTTC. Amino acid sequence: CASSTRTRGSYEQYF.